A single sample is the source of the 4 T cell receptor beta chains below, sequenced in a study of beta chain features in type 1 diabetes. The sequenced template was cDNA made from the entire isolated RNA. The method was immunoSEQ multiplex PCR; TCRdb's version includes in-frame clones alone and lacks a portion of them. The table has 350,000 to 450,000 clones, about 15% seen once; the top ten hold about 0.02%. Sample: naive CD4+ T cells from blood. The receptors originated from a woman between 18 and 29 years old in good health.

The rearrangement links TRBV5-6 to TRBJ2-1; no firm D call. Germline CDR1 and CDR2: SGHDT and YYEEEE. Trimming removed 1 base from V and 3 bases from J, with 14 bases in between. This CDR3 spans 16 amino acids. The CDR3 reads CASSLNRLAGYNEQFF. The CDR3 DNA follows: TGTGCCAGCAGCTTGAATAGGTTAGCCGGCTACAATGAGCAGTTCTTC.

The sample holds a few counts of this clone. The rearrangement uses TRBV5-4 and TRBJ1-2; D gene unclear. CDR3 length: 13 amino acids. V lost 1 base and J lost 8, with 12 bases in between. CDR1 is SGHNT and CDR2 is YYREEE in the germline V gene (reference sequence). The CDR3 DNA follows: TGTGCCAGCAGCTTGATGGCAAAGGAGGGCTACACCTTC. This translates into CASSLMAKEGYTF.

This clone was seen a handful of times. CDR3 nucleotides: TGTGCCAGCAGCCCACATAGCGGGAGCACAGAGACCCAGTACTTC. This translates into CASSPHSGSTETQYF. The chain couples TRBV28 to TRBJ2-5, with 9 positions matching TRBD2. This CDR3 region has 15 residues. CDR1 is MDHEN, CDR2 SYDVKM, per germline. Trimming cost V 6 bases and J 4 bases; bases outside gene matches: 9.

This clone was seen only a few times. The rearrangement links TRBV30 to TRBJ2-1; 7 nucleotides agree with TRBD2. V lost 7 bases, J lost 3 bases, and 9 bases stayed unmatched. This CDR3 is 14 amino acids long. CDR1 and CDR2 from the germline V gene are GTSNPN and SVGIG (reference sequence). The CDR3 DNA reads as TGTGCCTATCAGTGGGCTAGCGGCTACAATGAGCAGTTCTTC. Translating gives CAYQWASGYNEQFF.